Described below is a single T cell receptor beta chain sequence and its context. The antigen is unknown. The data were obtained in a study of OX40 agonist ivuxolimab in advanced cancers. The study's findings and limits: At 0.1 to 3.0 mg/kg and by week 6, clonal expansion occurred in CD4+ and CD8+ blood T cells. Among patients with partial responses at 0.1-3.0 mg/kg, clonal expansion was among the lowest.

The V end was cut by 0 bases, the J end by 0 bases, with 8 bases between. Germline V CDR1 and CDR2: MNHEY, SVGAGI. The CDR3 runs to 15 residues. This table comes from immunoSEQ multiplex PCR, and its TCRdb copy is limited to in-frame clones, with some not included. Of 50,000 to 70,000 clones in the sample, approximately 90% were seen once. The sample in question was CD4+ or CD8+ T cells sorted from blood, obtained in a trial of the OX40 agonist ivuxolimab. The origin of this receptor is an adult with an advanced solid tumor such as melanoma, head and neck, liver or kidney cancer. The chain couples TRBV6-5 to TRBJ1-1; D gene unclear. CDR3 sequence: CASSYSKGMNTEAFF. The CDR3 bases are TGTGCCAGCAGTTACTCGAAGGGAATGAACACTGAAGCTTTCTTT.